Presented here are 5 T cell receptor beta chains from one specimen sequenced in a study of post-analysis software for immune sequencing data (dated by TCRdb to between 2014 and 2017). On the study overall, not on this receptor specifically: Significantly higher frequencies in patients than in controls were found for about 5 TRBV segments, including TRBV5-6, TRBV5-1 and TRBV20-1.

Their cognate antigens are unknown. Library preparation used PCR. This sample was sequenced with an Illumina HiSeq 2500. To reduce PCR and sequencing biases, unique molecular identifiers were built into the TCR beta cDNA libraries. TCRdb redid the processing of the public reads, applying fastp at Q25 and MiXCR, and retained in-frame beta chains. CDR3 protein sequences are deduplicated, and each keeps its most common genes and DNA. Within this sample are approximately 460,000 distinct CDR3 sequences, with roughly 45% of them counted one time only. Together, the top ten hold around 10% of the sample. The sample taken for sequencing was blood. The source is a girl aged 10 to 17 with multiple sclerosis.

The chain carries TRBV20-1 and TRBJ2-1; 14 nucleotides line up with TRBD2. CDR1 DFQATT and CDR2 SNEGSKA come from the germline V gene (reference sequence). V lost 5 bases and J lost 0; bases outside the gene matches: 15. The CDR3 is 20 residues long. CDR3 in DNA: TGCAGTGCTCCTCCCTCGACTAGCGGGAGGGCCTGGAGCTCCTACAATGAGCAGTTCTTC. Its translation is CSAPPSTSGRAWSSYNEQFF.

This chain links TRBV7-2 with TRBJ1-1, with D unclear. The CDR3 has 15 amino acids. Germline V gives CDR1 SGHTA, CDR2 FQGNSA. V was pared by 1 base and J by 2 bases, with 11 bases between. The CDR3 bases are TGTGCCAGCAGCTTAGTTGTGCAGCTTAACACTGAAGCTTTCTTT. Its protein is CASSLVVQLNTEAFF.

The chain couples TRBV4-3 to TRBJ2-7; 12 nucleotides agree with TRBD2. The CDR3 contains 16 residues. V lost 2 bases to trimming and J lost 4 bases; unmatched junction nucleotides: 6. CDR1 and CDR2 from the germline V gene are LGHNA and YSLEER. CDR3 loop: CASSQRLAGEIYEQYF. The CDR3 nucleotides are TGCGCCAGCAGCCAAAGACTAGCGGGAGAGATATACGAGCAGTACTTC.

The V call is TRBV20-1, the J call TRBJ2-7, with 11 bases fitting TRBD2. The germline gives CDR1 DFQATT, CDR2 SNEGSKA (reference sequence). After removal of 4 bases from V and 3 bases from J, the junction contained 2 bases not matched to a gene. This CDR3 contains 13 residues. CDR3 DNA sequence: TGCAGTGCTACTAGCGGGAGGAACTACGAGCAGTACTTC. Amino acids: CSATSGRNYEQYF.

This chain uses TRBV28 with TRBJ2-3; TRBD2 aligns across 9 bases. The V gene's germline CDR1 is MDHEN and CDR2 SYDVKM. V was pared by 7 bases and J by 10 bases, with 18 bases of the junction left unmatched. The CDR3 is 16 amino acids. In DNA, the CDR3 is TGTGCCAGCAAAGGATCGTTGGCGGGAGGGATTGTTGCGCAGTATTTT. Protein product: CASKGSLAGGIVAQYF.